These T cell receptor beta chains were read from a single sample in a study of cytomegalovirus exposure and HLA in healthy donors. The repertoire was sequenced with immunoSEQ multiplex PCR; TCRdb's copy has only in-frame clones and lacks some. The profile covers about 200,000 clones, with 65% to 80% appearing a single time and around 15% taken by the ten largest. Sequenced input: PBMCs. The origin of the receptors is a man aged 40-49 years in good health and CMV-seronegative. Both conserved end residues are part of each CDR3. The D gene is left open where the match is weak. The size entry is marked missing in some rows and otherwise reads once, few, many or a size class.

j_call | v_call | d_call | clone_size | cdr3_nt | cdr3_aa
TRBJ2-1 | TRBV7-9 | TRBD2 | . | TGTGCCAGCAGCTTAGCGGGAGGGCCTAATGAGCAGTTCTTC | CASSLAGGPNEQFF
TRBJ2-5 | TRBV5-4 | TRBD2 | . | TGTGCCAGCAGTACACTAGCGGGAGGTGCAGAGACCCAGTACTTC | CASSTLAGGAETQYF
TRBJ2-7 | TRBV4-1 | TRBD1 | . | TGCGCCAGCAGCCAGAGGGGAATCACAGGGGGCTCTCACTACGAGCAGTACTTC | CASSQRGITGGSHYEQYF
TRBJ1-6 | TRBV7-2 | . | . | TGTGCCAGCAGCTTAGAGAGAGAACCGAGATATAATTCACCCCTCCACTTT | CASSLEREPRYNSPLHF
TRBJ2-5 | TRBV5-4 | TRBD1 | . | TGTGCCAGCAGCTTGGGTGTGGACAGGGGGCGAGGGGAGACCCAGTACTTC | CASSLGVDRGRGETQYF
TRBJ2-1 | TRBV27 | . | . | TGTGCCAGCAGGCCTGATTACAGACCCTACAATGAGCAGTTCTTC | CASRPDYRPYNEQFF
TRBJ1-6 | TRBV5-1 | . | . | TGCGCCAGCAGCTTGATAATCGGGGTGAATTCACCCCTCCACTTT | CASSLIIGVNSPLHF
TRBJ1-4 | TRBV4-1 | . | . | TGCGCCGGCCTGAATGAAAAACTGTTTTTT | CAGLNEKLFF
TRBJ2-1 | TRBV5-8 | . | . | TGTGCCAGCAGCCTCCGGGACTCCCCCTTGTTTGGGCAGTTCTTC | CASSLRDSPLFGQFF
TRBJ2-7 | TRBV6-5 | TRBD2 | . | TGTGCCAGCAGTTCCGTGACTAGCGGGGCCCCCTACGAGCAGTACTTC | CASSSVTSGAPYEQYF
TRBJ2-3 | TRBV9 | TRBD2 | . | TGTGCCAGCAGCGTATTTGGCGGGGGAGGCACAGATACGCAGTATTTT | CASSVFGGGGTDTQYF
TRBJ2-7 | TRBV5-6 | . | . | TGTGCCAGCAGCTTTCGCTACGAGCAGTACTTC | CASSFRYEQYF
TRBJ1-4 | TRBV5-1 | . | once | TGCGCCAGCAGCTTGGGACTAACACCGGCTGCAACTAATGAAAAACTGTTTTTT | CASSLGLTPAATNEKLFF
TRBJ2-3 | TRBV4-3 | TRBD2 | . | TGCGCCAGCAGCCAAGGGTTACGGGGGGGAGAGGATACGCAGTATTTT | CASSQGLRGGEDTQYF
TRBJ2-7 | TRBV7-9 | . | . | TGTTCCAGCAGCAACCCGGAGGGGAGAGCCTACGAGCAGTACTTC | CSSSNPEGRAYEQYF
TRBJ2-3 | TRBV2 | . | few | TGTGCCAGCACCCCAAAAAATCCTCGGGATACGCAGTATTTT | CASTPKNPRDTQYF
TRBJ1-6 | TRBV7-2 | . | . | TGTGCCAGCAGCTTAGCGGCAGGGGTATTTAATAATTCACCCCTCCACTTT | CASSLAAGVFNNSPLHF
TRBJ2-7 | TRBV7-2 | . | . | TGTGCCAGCAGCTTAGATGGGGGCGGCTACGAGCAGTACTTC | CASSLDGGGYEQYF
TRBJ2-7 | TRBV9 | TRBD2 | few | TGTGCCAGCAGCGCGGGACTAGCGGGAAACTACGAGCAGTACTTC | CASSAGLAGNYEQYF
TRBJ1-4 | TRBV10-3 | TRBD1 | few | TGTGCCATCAGCGGGACAGACAATGAAAAACTGTTTTTT | CAISGTDNEKLFF
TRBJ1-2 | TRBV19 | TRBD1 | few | TGTGCCAGTAGTTCGCTGGGACAGGGGGAAGACTACACCTTC | CASSSLGQGEDYTF
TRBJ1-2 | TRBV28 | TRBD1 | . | TGTGCCAGCAGAACATGGGGGGGACAGGCCCCACCTAACTATGGCTACACCTTC | CASRTWGGQAPPNYGYTF
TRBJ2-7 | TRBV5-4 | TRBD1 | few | TGTGCCAGCAGCAGACCATACAGGGGCGAGCAGTACTTC | CASSRPYRGEQYF
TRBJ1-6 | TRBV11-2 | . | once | TGTGCCAGCATATCAGCAGGCCCAAATTCACCCCTCCACTTT | CASISAGPNSPLHF
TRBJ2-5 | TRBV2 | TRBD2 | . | TGTGCCAGCAAAACGACTAGCGGGATGTATGAGACCCAGTACTTC | CASKTTSGMYETQYF
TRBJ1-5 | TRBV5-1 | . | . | TGCGCCAGCAGCTTGGAGTCTAGGGGGCAGCCCCAGCATTTT | CASSLESRGQPQHF
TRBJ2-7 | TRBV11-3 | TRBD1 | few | TGTGCCAGCAGCTTAACAGGGGACGGCGAGCAGTACTTC | CASSLTGDGEQYF
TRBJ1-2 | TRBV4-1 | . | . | TGCGCCAGCAGCCAAGATACAGGGTGGGACTATGGCTACACCTTC | CASSQDTGWDYGYTF
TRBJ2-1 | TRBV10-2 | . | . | TGCGCCAGCAGTGACCCAGGGTACAATGAGCAGTTCTTC | CASSDPGYNEQFF
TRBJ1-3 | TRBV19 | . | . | TGTGCCAGTAGTTCAGGACAGTTCTCTGGAAACACCATATATTTT | CASSSGQFSGNTIYF
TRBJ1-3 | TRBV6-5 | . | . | TGTGCCAGCAGTCCACCCGGTGGAAACACCATATATTTT | CASSPPGGNTIYF
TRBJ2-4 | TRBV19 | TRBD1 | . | TGTGCCAGTAGTAGCTACAGGGGAGCCAAAAACATTCAGTACTTC | CASSSYRGAKNIQYF
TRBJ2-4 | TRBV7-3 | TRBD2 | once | TGTGCCAGCAGCCCGGGGACTAGCGGGGGGGAAAGATTGATTCAGTACTTC | CASSPGTSGGERLIQYF
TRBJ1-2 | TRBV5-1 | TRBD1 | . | TGCGCCAGCAGCTTACCAGGGGGCTTTGGCTACACCTTC | CASSLPGGFGYTF